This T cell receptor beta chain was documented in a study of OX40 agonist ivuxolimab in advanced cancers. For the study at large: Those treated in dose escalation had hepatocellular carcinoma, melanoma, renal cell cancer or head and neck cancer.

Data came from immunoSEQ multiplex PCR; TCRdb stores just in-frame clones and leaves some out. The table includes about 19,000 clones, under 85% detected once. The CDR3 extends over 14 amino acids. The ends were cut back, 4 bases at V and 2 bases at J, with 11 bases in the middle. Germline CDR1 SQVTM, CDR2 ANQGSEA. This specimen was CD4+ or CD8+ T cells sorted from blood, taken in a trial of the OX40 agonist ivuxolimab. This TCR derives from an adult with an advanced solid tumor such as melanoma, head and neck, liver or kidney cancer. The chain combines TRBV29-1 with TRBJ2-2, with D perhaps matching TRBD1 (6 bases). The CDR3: CSVVPGHNTGELFF. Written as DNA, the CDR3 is TGCAGCGTTGTTCCGGGACACAACACCGGGGAGCTGTTTTTT.